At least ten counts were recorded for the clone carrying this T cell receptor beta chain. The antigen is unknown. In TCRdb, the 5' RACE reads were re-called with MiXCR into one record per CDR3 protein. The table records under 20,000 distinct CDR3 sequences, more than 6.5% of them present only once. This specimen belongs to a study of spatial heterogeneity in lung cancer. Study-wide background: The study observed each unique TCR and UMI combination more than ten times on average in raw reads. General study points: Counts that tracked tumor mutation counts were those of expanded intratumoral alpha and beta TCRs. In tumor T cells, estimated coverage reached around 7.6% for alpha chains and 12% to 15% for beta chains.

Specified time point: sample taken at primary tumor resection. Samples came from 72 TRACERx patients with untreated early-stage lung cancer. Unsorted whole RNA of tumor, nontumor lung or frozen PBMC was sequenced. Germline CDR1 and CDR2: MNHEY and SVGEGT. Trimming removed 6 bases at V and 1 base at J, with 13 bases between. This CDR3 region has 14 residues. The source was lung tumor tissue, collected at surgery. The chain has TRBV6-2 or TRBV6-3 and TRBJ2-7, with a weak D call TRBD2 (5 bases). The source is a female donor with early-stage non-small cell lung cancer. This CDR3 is CASRGDLSSYEQYF. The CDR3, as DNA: TGTGCCAGCAGGGGAGACCTCTCATCCTACGAGCAGTACTTC.